This T cell receptor (beta chain) was profiled in a study of blood T cells in healthy people across ages. With V trimmed by 7 bases and J by 5 bases, 11 bases remained unmatched. Germline V CDR1 and CDR2: SGHTA, FQGNSA. The CDR3 has 15 amino acids. For the second PCR, which ran for about 7 to 11 cycles, a sample-barcoded 5' primer and a J-beta primer mix were used. TCRdb re-called the 5' RACE reads through MiXCR, storing one row per CDR3 protein. This sample has some 1,800,000 distinct CDR3 sequences, with roughly 43% found just once. The material sequenced was blood. The chain joins TRBV7-2 to TRBJ1-2; 9 bases align to TRBD1. The clonotype originates from a human donor in good health. This CDR3 is CASIPQTGGAYGYTF. The CDR3, as DNA: TGTGCCAGCATCCCCCAAACAGGGGGCGCGTATGGCTACACCTTC.